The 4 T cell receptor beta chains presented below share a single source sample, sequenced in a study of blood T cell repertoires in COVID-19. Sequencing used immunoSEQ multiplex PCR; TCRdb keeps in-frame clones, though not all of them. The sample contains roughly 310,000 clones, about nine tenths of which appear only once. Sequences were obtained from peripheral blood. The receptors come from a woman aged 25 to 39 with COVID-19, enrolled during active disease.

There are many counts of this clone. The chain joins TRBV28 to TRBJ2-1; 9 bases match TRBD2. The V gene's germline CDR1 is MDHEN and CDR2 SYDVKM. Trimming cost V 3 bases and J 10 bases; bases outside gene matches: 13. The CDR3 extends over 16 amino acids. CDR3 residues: CASSFQIAGALGEQFF. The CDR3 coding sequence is TGTGCCAGCAGTTTTCAGATAGCGGGGGCCCTGGGAGAGCAGTTCTTC.

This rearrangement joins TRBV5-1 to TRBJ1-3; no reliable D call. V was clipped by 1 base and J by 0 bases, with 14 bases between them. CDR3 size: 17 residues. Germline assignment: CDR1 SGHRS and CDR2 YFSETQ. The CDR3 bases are TGCGCCAGCAGCTTGTCCCCAGGCTTAAACTCTGGAAACACCATATATTTT. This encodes CASSLSPGLNSGNTIYF.

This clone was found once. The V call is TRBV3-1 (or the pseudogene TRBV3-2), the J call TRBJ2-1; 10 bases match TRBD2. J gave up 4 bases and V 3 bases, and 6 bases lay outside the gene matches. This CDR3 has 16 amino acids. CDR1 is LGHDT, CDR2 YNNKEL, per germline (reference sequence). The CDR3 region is CASSHLAGDNYNEQFF. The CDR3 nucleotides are TGTGCCAGCAGCCACCTAGCGGGAGACAATTACAATGAGCAGTTCTTC.

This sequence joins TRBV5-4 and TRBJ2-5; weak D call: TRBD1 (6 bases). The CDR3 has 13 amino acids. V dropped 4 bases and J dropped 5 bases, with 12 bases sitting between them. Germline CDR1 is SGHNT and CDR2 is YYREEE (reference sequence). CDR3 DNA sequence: TGTGCCAGCAGCCGAACAGGGCCGGAGACCCAGTACTTC. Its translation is CASSRTGPETQYF. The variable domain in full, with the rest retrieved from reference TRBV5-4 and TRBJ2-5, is ETGVTQSPTHLIKTRGQQVTLRCSSQSGHNTVSWYQQALGQGPQFIFQYYREEENGRGNFPPRFSGLQFPNYSSELNVNALELDDSALYLCASSRTGPETQYFGPGTRLLVL.